This T cell receptor beta chain emerged from a study of shared clonotypes between healthy human individuals. Profiling relied on immunoSEQ multiplex PCR, and the TCRdb table lists in-frame clones only, not all of them. This table has millions of clones, 85% to 95% appearing once. The CDR3 consists of 15 residues. The germline V and J ends were trimmed by 6 bases and 2 bases, with 11 bases remaining between them. In germline, CDR1 is MNHEY, CDR2 SVGAGI. This chain links TRBV6-5 with TRBJ2-6, with D perhaps TRBD1 (5 bases). Sequencing was performed on naive CD4+ T cells sorted from blood. As for subset: CD45RA+ positively selected. The sequence was collected from a young man in good health. As DNA, the CDR3 is TGTGCCAGCAGAGAAAGGGGAACTGGGGCCAACGTCCTGACTTTC. Protein sequence: CASRERGTGANVLTF.